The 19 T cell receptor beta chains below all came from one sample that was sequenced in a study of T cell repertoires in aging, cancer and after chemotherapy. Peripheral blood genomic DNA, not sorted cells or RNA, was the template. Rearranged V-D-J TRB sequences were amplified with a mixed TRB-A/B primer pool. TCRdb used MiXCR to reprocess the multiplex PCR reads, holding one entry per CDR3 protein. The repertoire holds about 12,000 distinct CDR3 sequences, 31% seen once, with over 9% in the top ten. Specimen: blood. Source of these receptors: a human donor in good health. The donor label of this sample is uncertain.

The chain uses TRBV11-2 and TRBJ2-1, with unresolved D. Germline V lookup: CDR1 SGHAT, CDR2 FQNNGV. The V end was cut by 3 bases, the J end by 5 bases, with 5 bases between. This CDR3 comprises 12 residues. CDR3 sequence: CASSFTNNEQFF. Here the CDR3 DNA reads TGTGCCAGCAGCTTTACTAACAATGAGCAGTTCTTC.

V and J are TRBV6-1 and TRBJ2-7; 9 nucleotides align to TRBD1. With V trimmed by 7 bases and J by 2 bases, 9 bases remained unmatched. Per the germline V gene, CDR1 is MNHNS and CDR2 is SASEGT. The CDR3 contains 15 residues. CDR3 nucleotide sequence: TGTGCCAGCACCGGGAAGTGGGACAGGGCCTACGAGCAGTACTTC. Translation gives CASTGKWDRAYEQYF.

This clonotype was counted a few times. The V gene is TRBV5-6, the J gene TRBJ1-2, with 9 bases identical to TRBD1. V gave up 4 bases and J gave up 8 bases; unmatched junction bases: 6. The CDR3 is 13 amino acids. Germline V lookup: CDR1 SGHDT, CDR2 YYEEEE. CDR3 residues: CASSRGQGRGYTF. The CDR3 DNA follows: TGTGCCAGCAGCCGGGGACAGGGTCGCGGCTACACCTTC.

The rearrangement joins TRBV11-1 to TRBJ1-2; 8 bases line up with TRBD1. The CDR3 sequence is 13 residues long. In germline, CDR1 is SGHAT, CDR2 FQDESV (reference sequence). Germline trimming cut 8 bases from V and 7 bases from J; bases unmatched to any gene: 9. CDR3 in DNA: TGTGCCAGCGGTCCAGGGGGCGCGCGTGGCTACACCTTC. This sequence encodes CASGPGGARGYTF.

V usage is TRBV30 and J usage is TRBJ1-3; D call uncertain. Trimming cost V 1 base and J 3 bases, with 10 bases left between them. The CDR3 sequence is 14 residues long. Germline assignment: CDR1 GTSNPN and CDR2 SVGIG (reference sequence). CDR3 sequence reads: CAWSELRIGNTIYF. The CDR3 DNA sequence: TGTGCCTGGAGTGAACTGCGCATTGGAAACACCATATATTTT.

The DNA for the CDR3 is TGTGCCTGGAGTGTTAAGTCAGCCACCGGGGAGCTGTTTTTT. Translating gives CAWSVKSATGELFF. The V gene is TRBV30, the J gene TRBJ2-2, with no clear D. Germline CDR1 is GTSNPN and CDR2 is SVGIG (reference sequence). This CDR3 comprises 14 residues. Trimming removed 0 bases at V and 4 bases at J, with 9 bases between.

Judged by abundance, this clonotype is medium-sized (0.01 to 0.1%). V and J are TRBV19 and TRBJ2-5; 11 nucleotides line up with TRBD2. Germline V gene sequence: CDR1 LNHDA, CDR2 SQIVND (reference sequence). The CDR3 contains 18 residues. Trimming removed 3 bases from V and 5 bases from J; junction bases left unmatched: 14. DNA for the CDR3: TGTGCCAGTAGTATCAGGGGATTAGCGGGGGGGTCTGGGGAGACCCAGTACTTC. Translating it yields CASSIRGLAGGSGETQYF.

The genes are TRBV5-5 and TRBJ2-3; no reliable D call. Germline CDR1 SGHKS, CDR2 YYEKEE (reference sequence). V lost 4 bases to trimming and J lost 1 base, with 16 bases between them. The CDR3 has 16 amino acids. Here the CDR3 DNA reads TGTGCCAGCAGCCAAGATTTCGGGTTAGGCACAGATACGCAGTATTTT. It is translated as CASSQDFGLGTDTQYF.

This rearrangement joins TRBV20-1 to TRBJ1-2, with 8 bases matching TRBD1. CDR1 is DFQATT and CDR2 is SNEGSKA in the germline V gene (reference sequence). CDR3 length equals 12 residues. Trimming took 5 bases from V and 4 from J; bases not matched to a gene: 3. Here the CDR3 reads CSADGQGYGYTF. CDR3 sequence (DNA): TGCAGTGCTGACGGACAGGGCTATGGCTACACCTTC.

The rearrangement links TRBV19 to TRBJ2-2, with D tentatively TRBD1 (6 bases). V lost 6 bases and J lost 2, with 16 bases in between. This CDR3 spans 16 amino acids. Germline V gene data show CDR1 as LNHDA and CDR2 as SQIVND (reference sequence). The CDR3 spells CASSTGYLANTGELFF. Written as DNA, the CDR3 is TGTGCCAGTAGCACAGGGTACTTAGCTAACACCGGGGAGCTGTTTTTT.

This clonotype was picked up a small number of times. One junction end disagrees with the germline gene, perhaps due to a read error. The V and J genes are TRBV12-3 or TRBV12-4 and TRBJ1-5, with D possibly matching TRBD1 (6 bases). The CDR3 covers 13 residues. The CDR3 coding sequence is TGTGCCAGCAGATTAGGGGGTAATCAGCCCCAGCATTTT. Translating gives CASRLGGNQPQHF.

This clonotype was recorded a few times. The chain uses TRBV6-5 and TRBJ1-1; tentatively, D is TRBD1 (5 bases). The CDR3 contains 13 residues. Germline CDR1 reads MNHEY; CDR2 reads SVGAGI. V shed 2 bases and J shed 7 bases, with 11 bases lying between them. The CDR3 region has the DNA TGTGCCAGCAGTTACGGGGGAGGGAGTGAAGCTTTCTTT. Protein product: CASSYGGGSEAFF.

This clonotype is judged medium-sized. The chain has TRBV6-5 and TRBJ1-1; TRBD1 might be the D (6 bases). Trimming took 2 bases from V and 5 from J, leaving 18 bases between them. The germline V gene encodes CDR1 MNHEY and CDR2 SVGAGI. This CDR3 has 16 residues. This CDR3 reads CASSYGLTGGATEAFF. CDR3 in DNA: TGTGCCAGCAGTTACGGATTGACAGGAGGCGCGACTGAAGCTTTCTTT.

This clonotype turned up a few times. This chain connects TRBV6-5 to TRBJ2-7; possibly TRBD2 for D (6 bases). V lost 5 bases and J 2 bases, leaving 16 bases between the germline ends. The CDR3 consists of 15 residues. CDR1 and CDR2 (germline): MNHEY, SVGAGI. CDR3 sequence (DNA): TGTGCCAGCAGTGAAACCCCGGGACTTACCTACGAGCAGTACTTC. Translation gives CASSETPGLTYEQYF.

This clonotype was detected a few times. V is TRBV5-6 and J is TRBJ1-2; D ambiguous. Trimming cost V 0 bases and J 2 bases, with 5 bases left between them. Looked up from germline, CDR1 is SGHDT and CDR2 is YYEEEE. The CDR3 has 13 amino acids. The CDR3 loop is CASSLDSNYGYTF. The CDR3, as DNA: TGTGCCAGCAGCTTGGACTCCAACTATGGCTACACCTTC.

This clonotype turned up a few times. The chain's CDR3 is CASSYSVLPFGANSPLHF. In DNA, the CDR3 is TGTGCCAGCAGTTACTCAGTCCTCCCTTTTGGGGCTAATTCACCCCTCCACTTT. This chain links TRBV6-6 with TRBJ1-6; D might be TRBD1 (5 bases). The CDR3 is made up of 18 amino acids. Trimming pared 0 bases from V and 6 bases from J, leaving 18 bases between. Germline-derived CDR1 and CDR2 are MNHNY and SVGAGI (reference sequence).

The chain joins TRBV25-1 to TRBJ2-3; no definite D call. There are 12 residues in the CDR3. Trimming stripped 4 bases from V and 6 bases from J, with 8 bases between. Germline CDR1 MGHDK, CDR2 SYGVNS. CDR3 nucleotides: TGTGCCAGCAGTGGATTCCAGGATACGCAGTATTTT. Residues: CASSGFQDTQYF.

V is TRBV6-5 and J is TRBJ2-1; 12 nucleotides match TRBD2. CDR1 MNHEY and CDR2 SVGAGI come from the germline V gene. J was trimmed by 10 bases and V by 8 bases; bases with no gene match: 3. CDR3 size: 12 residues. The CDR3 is CASPSGGAEQFF. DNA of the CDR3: TGTGCCAGCCCTAGCGGGGGGGCGGAGCAGTTCTTC.

CDR3 DNA sequence: TGTGCCAGCAGCAAGACAGGGGGTTTGCAGCCCCAGCATTTT. This sequence encodes CASSKTGGLQPQHF. The chain recombines TRBV7-9 with TRBJ1-5; TRBD1 matches 9 bases. The V segment lost 5 bases and the J segment 7 bases; nucleotides outside the gene matches: 6. The germline V gene has CDR1 SEHNR and CDR2 FQNEAQ (reference sequence). This CDR3 comprises 14 residues.